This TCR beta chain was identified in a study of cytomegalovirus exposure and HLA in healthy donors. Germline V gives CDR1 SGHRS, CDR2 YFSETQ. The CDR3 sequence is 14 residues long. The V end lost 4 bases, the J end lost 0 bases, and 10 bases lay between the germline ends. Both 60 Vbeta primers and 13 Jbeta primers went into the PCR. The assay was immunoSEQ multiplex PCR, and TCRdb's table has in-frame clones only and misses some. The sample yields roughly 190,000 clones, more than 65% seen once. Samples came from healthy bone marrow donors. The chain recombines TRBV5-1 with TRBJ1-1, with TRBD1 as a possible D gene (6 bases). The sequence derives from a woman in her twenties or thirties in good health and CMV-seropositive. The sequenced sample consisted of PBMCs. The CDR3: CASSQGHMNTEAFF. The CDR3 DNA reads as TGCGCCAGCAGCCAGGGACATATGAACACTGAAGCTTTCTTT. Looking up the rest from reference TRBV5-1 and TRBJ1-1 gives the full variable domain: KAGVTQTPRYLIKTRGQQVTLSCSPISGHRSVSWYQQTPGQGLQFLFEYFSETQRNKGNFPGRFSGRQFSNSRSEMNVSTLELGDSALYLCASSQGHMNTEAFFGQGTRLTVV.